This T cell receptor (beta chain) was identified in a study of T-cell reconstitution after alpha-beta-depleted transplantation in children. Overall study findings and caveats: It was surviving recipient T cells and thymic progenitors that gave some patients high TCRbeta diversity at day 60.

Trimming left V 5 bases short and J 3 bases short, with 5 bases between. Germline values: CDR1 SEHNR, CDR2 FQNEAQ (reference sequence). There are 11 residues in the CDR3. The TCRbeta library incorporated unique molecular identifiers. MiXCR, run by TCRdb on the PCR reads, gives a single entry per CDR3 protein. Found here are fewer than 550,000 distinct CDR3 sequences, over 10% of them singletons; the top ten hold around 15%. As to this clonotype: The antigen is unknown.

This chain links TRBV7-9 with TRBJ2-7; no firm D call. The sequenced sample was PBMCs, mostly from graft donor cells, obtained 180 days after TCRalphabeta/CD19-depleted stem cell transplant. The sequence derives from a female patient between 2 and 10 years old who had a stem cell transplant for aplastic anemia, so the T cells may come from the graft donor. CDR3 bases: TGTGCCAGCAGCACCTACTACGAGCAGTACGTC. Residues: CASSTYYEQYV.